The 28 T cell receptor beta chains below were found in one sample sequenced in a study of T cells after somatic rescue of genetic block. Assay: immunoSEQ multiplex PCR; the TCRdb copy retains only in-frame clones and omits some. Of under 150,000 clones listed, around nine tenths were seen once; the top ten hold roughly 1.4%. Material for sequencing was peripheral blood mononuclear cells (PBMCs). The source is a woman under 30.

This clone occurred a few times. The rearrangement joins TRBV29-1 to TRBJ1-1; 7 nucleotides line up with TRBD1. V dropped 2 bases and J dropped 8; count of bases not matched to a gene: 2. CDR1 SQVTM and CDR2 ANQGSEA come from the germline V gene. The CDR3 sequence is 11 residues long. The CDR3 DNA is TGCAGCGTTGAAACAGGGGTAGAAGCTTTCTTT. This sequence encodes CSVETGVEAFF.

The rearrangement joins TRBV7-6 to TRBJ2-1; 7 bases are shared with TRBD2. Germline values: CDR1 SGHVS, CDR2 FNYEAQ. J gave up 2 bases and V 3 bases, and 13 bases lay outside the gene matches. This CDR3 has 18 amino acids. CDR3 sequence (DNA): TGTGCCAGCAGCTTCTATCTCTCTAGCGGACCCACCTACAATGAGCAGTTCTTC. It codes for CASSFYLSSGPTYNEQFF.

The chain is built from TRBV27 and TRBJ2-7; D unresolved. This CDR3 is built from 11 residues. Between the trimmed V and J ends, which lost 3 bases and 6 bases, there was a span of 6 bases. CDR1 and CDR2 (germline): MNHEY, SMNVEV (reference sequence). The CDR3 here is CASSFGSEQYF. In DNA, the CDR3 is TGTGCCAGCAGTTTTGGCTCCGAGCAGTACTTC.

This clone has a handful of counts. The DNA of the CDR3 is TGTGCCAGCAGCTTAAGTGGGACTGAAGCTTTCTTT. Translating it yields CASSLSGTEAFF. V gene TRBV11-3 combines with J gene TRBJ1-1, with D unclear. CDR1 SGHNT and CDR2 YENEEA come from the germline V gene. The CDR3 is made up of 12 amino acids. V lost 2 bases and J lost 5, with 6 bases in between. Based on the CDR3 plus reference TRBV11-3 and TRBJ1-1, the full variable domain is EAGVVQSPRYKIIEKKQPVAFWCNPISGHNTLYWYLQNLGQGPELLIRYENEEAVDDSQLPKDRFSAERLKGVDSTLKIQPAELGDSAVYLCASSLSGTEAFFGQGTRLTVV.

This clone was recorded once. The V gene is TRBV6-1, the J gene TRBJ1-5, with D uncertain. Deletions cut 8 bases from V and 1 base from J, with 12 bases between. The CDR3 is made up of 14 amino acids. CDR1 is MNHNS, CDR2 SASEGT, per germline. The CDR3 region is CASGPRSSNQPQHF. The DNA for the CDR3 is TGTGCCAGCGGCCCAAGGTCGAGCAATCAGCCCCAGCATTTT.

The chain recombines TRBV7-3 with TRBJ1-6; D perhaps matches TRBD1 (5 bases). Trimming pared 2 bases from V and 14 bases from J, leaving 16 bases between. Per the germline V gene, CDR1 is SGHTA and CDR2 is FQGTGA. The CDR3 contains 14 residues. CDR3 coding DNA: TGTGCCAGCAGCTTAGCCCCAGGGAGGTCGGCCCTCCACTTT. It translates to CASSLAPGRSALHF.

The chain carries TRBV7-8 and TRBJ1-2; 10 bases map to TRBD1. After removal of 4 bases from V and 0 bases from J, the junction contained 11 bases not matched to a gene. Germline assignment: CDR1 SGHVS and CDR2 FQNEAQ. The CDR3 has 18 amino acids. For the CDR3, the DNA is TGTGCCAGCAGCTGGGGCTCTCGACAGGGGGCTTCTAACTATGGCTACACCTTC. Protein product: CASSWGSRQGASNYGYTF.

This chain joins TRBV10-3 and TRBJ2-3; 9 bases align to TRBD2. The junction had 4 bases not matched to a gene; V was cut back by 7 bases and J by 2 bases. The CDR3 has 14 residues. Germline V gene lookup returns CDR1 ENHRY and CDR2 SYGVKD. The CDR3 coding sequence is TGTGCCATCAAGGGGACTAGCCTCACAGATACGCAGTATTTT. The encoded protein is CAIKGTSLTDTQYF.

This chain uses TRBV2 with TRBJ1-2, with TRBD1 as a possible D gene (5 bases). CDR3 length: 14 amino acids. Germline CDR1 is SNHLY and CDR2 is FYNNEI. Trimming took 3 bases from V and 4 from J, leaving 12 bases between them. The CDR3 DNA reads as TGTGCCAGCAGTGACGGGGGAAGCGGCTATGGCTACACCTTC. Protein product: CASSDGGSGYGYTF. The entire variable domain, with the rest obtained from reference TRBV2 and TRBJ1-2, is as follows: EPEVTQTPSHQVTQMGQEVILRCVPISNHLYFYWYRQILGQKVEFLVSFYNNEISEKSEIFDDQFSVERPDGSNFTLKIRSTKLEDSAMYFCASSDGGSGYGYTFGSGTRLTVV.

The V call is TRBV5-1, the J call TRBJ2-3; D is tentatively TRBD1 or TRBD2 (5 bases each). Germline assignment: CDR1 SGHRS and CDR2 YFSETQ. The CDR3 loop spans 15 amino acids. The V gene lost 4 bases and the J gene lost 0 bases, with 12 bases spanning the gap. CDR3 in DNA: TGCGCCAGCAGCGACCGGGACGGGAGCACAGATACGCAGTATTTT. The encoded protein is CASSDRDGSTDTQYF. The full variable domain, with the rest looked up from reference TRBV5-1 and TRBJ2-3, is KAGVTQTPRYLIKTRGQQVTLSCSPISGHRSVSWYQQTPGQGLQFLFEYFSETQRNKGNFPGRFSGRQFSNSRSEMNVSTLELGDSALYLCASSDRDGSTDTQYFGPGTRLTVL.

This clone has only one observation. V and J are TRBV18 and TRBJ2-7; D is unclear. The CDR3 loop spans 15 amino acids. V was trimmed by 2 bases and J by 2 bases, leaving 13 bases between them. CDR1 KGHSH and CDR2 LQKENI come from the germline V gene. The CDR3 here is CASSPDWARAYEQYF. CDR3 nucleotides: TGTGCCAGCTCACCAGACTGGGCCAGAGCCTACGAGCAGTACTTC.

This clone occurred once. The chain couples TRBV19 to TRBJ1-6; D remains ambiguous. This CDR3 has 14 amino acids. The V end lost 7 bases, the J end lost 8 bases, and 15 bases lay between the germline ends. Per germline, CDR1 LNHDA and CDR2 SQIVND (reference sequence). In nucleotides, the CDR3 is TGTGCCAGTACCAATTGGGGATTGGATTCACCCCTCCACTTT. It translates to CASTNWGLDSPLHF.

The genes are TRBV5-3 and TRBJ1-2, with 9 nucleotides matching TRBD1. TRBV5-3 is annotated as an ORF whose role is uncertain. There are 15 residues in the CDR3. Germline trimming cut 4 bases from V and 4 bases from J; bases unmatched to any gene: 8. The CDR3, as DNA: TGTGCCAGAAGCATACAAGGACAGGGGAGCTATGGCTACACCTTC. Residues: CARSIQGQGSYGYTF.

The rearrangement uses TRBV5-1 and TRBJ2-1, with 7 bases matching TRBD1. The CDR3 extends over 14 amino acids. Germline CDR1 and CDR2: SGHRS and YFSETQ. Trimming cost V 3 bases and J 6 bases; bases outside gene matches: 6. The CDR3 DNA reads TGCGCCAGCAGCTCGGACAGGCAAAGCAATGAGCAGTTCTTC. Translated: CASSSDRQSNEQFF. Full variable domain (missing parts from reference TRBV5-1 and TRBJ2-1): KAGVTQTPRYLIKTRGQQVTLSCSPISGHRSVSWYQQTPGQGLQFLFEYFSETQRNKGNFPGRFSGRQFSNSRSEMNVSTLELGDSALYLCASSSDRQSNEQFFGPGTRLTVL.

The chain has TRBV6-1 and TRBJ2-2, with 11 bases lining up with TRBD1. Germline-derived CDR1 and CDR2 are MNHNS and SASEGT. V was pared by 4 bases and J by 4 bases, with 5 bases of the junction left unmatched. The length of the CDR3 is 16 residues. Here the CDR3 reads CASSGTGGPLTGELFF. The CDR3 region has the DNA TGTGCCAGCAGTGGGACAGGGGGCCCACTCACCGGGGAGCTGTTTTTT.

This sequence joins TRBV28 and TRBJ2-5; 12 bases align to TRBD2. Germline loops: CDR1 MDHEN, CDR2 SYDVKM. The CDR3 is 19 residues long. Trimming removed 5 bases from V and 2 bases from J; junction bases left unmatched: 15. The CDR3 nucleotides read TGTGCCAGCAGTGGAAGTGGCCTAGCGGGGGGGCAATTACAAGAGACCCAGTACTTC. It specifies CASSGSGLAGGQLQETQYF.

V gene TRBV9 combines with J gene TRBJ2-2, with 9 bases matching TRBD1. The CDR3 runs to 18 residues. V lost 1 base, J lost 6 bases, and 13 bases stayed unmatched. Germline V lookup: CDR1 SGDLS, CDR2 YYNGEE. The CDR3 loop is CASSVKGTGLLAAGELFF. In DNA, the CDR3 is TGTGCCAGCAGCGTAAAAGGGACAGGGCTCTTAGCGGCCGGGGAGCTGTTTTTT.

This clone was counted a single time. This chain joins TRBV7-2 and TRBJ1-2; 9 positions agree with TRBD1. Germline CDR1 SGHTA, CDR2 FQGNSA. This CDR3 spans 14 amino acids. The ends lost 3 bases at V and 7 bases at J; junction bases unmatched: 6. The CDR3 nucleotides are TGTGCCAGCAGCTTTGAGGACAGGGGTAGTGGCTACACCTTC. Amino acids: CASSFEDRGSGYTF.

The genes are TRBV27 and TRBJ2-5; 14 bases are shared with TRBD2. This CDR3 has 16 amino acids. V trimming: 5 bases; J trimming: 5 bases; junction bases outside the gene matches: 7. The V gene's germline CDR1 is MNHEY and CDR2 SMNVEV (reference sequence). Here the CDR3 DNA reads TGTGCCAGCAGTGGGACTAGCGGGGGCCCGGGGGAGACCCAGTACTTC. This gives the protein CASSGTSGGPGETQYF.

The chain joins TRBV19 to TRBJ1-6, with TRBD1 matching 8 bases. The V gene's germline CDR1 is LNHDA and CDR2 SQIVND (reference sequence). Unmatched junction bases numbered 4, after V lost 5 bases and J lost 10 bases. CDR3 size: 13 residues. The CDR3 DNA is TGTGCCAGTAGTCCGACAGGGGTCTCACCCCTCCACTTT. As protein: CASSPTGVSPLHF.

This clone was counted between two and nine times. The V and J genes are TRBV28 and TRBJ2-2; 7 bases are a match to TRBD1. The CDR3 contains 16 residues. CDR1 is MDHEN, CDR2 SYDVKM, per germline. With 6 bases clipped from V and 4 bases from J, the junction kept 11 bases outside the gene matches. The CDR3 nucleotides are TGTGCCAGCAGCCGTTTAAGGACAGGTCGCACCGGGGAGCTGTTTTTT. Translating gives CASSRLRTGRTGELFF.

V is TRBV5-1 and J is TRBJ2-7; 16 nucleotides agree with TRBD2. Per the germline V gene, CDR1 is SGHRS and CDR2 is YFSETQ. The J segment lost 6 bases and the V segment lost 0 bases, leaving 9 bases of the junction unmatched. The CDR3 has 18 amino acids. CDR3: CASSLVGTSGGARGEQYF. The DNA for the CDR3 is TGCGCCAGCAGCTTGGTCGGGACTAGCGGGGGGGCCCGGGGCGAGCAGTACTTC. The entire variable domain, with the rest obtained from reference TRBV5-1 and TRBJ2-7, is as follows: KAGVTQTPRYLIKTRGQQVTLSCSPISGHRSVSWYQQTPGQGLQFLFEYFSETQRNKGNFPGRFSGRQFSNSRSEMNVSTLELGDSALYLCASSLVGTSGGARGEQYFGPGTRLTVT.

This chain links TRBV7-2 with TRBJ2-7, with TRBD1 matching 10 bases. V lost 5 bases, J lost 3 bases, and 7 bases stayed unmatched. There are 15 residues in the CDR3. Germline loops: CDR1 SGHTA, CDR2 FQGNSA. CDR3 nucleotides: TGTGCCAGCAGCGTAGGACAGGGGGTAAACTACGAGCAGTACTTC. Residues: CASSVGQGVNYEQYF.

This chain connects TRBV7-9 to TRBJ1-6, with 7 bases matching TRBD1. J was trimmed by 8 bases and V by 4 bases; bases with no gene match: 5. The germline CDR1 and CDR2 sequences are SEHNR and FQNEAQ (reference sequence). CDR3 size: 14 residues. The CDR3 region has the DNA TGTGCCAGCAGCTCGACAGGGAACCATTCACCCCTCCACTTT. It codes for CASSSTGNHSPLHF.

The V gene is TRBV14, the J gene TRBJ2-5; D ambiguous. Germline V gives CDR1 SGHDN, CDR2 FVKESK. Trimming left V 3 bases short and J 1 base short, with 3 bases between. The CDR3 sequence is 12 residues long. CDR3: CASSHLQETQYF. The DNA for the CDR3 is TGTGCCAGCAGCCATCTCCAAGAGACCCAGTACTTC.

In nucleotides, the CDR3 is TGCGCCAGCAGCCACCACGGACAGGGGAACTACGAGCAGTACTTC. Protein product: CASSHHGQGNYEQYF. The chain links TRBV4-3 to TRBJ2-7; 9 nucleotides match TRBD1. V was pared by 3 bases and J by 3 bases, with 6 bases of the junction left unmatched. CDR1 and CDR2 (germline): LGHNA, YSLEER. The CDR3 has 15 residues.

The chain combines TRBV27 with TRBJ2-5; D not resolved. V was clipped by 2 bases and J by 4 bases, with 5 bases between them. The CDR3 is made up of 12 amino acids. The germline CDR1 and CDR2 sequences are MNHEY and SMNVEV (reference sequence). The CDR3 sequence is CASSLGVETQYF. The CDR3 coding sequence is TGTGCCAGCAGTTTAGGGGTAGAGACCCAGTACTTC.

The rearrangement joins TRBV2 to TRBJ1-5, with D possibly TRBD1 on 5 matching bases. V gave up 7 bases and J gave up 4 bases, with 17 bases separating them. Germline CDR1 is SNHLY and CDR2 is FYNNEI. The CDR3 totals 15 residues. In DNA, the CDR3 is TGTGCCAGCACCCAAGGGCAGGGTTGGAATCAGCCCCAGCATTTT. Amino acids: CASTQGQGWNQPQHF. The variable domain in full, completed from reference TRBV2 and TRBJ1-5, reads EPEVTQTPSHQVTQMGQEVILRCVPISNHLYFYWYRQILGQKVEFLVSFYNNEISEKSEIFDDQFSVERPDGSNFTLKIRSTKLEDSAMYFCASTQGQGWNQPQHFGDGTRLSIL.